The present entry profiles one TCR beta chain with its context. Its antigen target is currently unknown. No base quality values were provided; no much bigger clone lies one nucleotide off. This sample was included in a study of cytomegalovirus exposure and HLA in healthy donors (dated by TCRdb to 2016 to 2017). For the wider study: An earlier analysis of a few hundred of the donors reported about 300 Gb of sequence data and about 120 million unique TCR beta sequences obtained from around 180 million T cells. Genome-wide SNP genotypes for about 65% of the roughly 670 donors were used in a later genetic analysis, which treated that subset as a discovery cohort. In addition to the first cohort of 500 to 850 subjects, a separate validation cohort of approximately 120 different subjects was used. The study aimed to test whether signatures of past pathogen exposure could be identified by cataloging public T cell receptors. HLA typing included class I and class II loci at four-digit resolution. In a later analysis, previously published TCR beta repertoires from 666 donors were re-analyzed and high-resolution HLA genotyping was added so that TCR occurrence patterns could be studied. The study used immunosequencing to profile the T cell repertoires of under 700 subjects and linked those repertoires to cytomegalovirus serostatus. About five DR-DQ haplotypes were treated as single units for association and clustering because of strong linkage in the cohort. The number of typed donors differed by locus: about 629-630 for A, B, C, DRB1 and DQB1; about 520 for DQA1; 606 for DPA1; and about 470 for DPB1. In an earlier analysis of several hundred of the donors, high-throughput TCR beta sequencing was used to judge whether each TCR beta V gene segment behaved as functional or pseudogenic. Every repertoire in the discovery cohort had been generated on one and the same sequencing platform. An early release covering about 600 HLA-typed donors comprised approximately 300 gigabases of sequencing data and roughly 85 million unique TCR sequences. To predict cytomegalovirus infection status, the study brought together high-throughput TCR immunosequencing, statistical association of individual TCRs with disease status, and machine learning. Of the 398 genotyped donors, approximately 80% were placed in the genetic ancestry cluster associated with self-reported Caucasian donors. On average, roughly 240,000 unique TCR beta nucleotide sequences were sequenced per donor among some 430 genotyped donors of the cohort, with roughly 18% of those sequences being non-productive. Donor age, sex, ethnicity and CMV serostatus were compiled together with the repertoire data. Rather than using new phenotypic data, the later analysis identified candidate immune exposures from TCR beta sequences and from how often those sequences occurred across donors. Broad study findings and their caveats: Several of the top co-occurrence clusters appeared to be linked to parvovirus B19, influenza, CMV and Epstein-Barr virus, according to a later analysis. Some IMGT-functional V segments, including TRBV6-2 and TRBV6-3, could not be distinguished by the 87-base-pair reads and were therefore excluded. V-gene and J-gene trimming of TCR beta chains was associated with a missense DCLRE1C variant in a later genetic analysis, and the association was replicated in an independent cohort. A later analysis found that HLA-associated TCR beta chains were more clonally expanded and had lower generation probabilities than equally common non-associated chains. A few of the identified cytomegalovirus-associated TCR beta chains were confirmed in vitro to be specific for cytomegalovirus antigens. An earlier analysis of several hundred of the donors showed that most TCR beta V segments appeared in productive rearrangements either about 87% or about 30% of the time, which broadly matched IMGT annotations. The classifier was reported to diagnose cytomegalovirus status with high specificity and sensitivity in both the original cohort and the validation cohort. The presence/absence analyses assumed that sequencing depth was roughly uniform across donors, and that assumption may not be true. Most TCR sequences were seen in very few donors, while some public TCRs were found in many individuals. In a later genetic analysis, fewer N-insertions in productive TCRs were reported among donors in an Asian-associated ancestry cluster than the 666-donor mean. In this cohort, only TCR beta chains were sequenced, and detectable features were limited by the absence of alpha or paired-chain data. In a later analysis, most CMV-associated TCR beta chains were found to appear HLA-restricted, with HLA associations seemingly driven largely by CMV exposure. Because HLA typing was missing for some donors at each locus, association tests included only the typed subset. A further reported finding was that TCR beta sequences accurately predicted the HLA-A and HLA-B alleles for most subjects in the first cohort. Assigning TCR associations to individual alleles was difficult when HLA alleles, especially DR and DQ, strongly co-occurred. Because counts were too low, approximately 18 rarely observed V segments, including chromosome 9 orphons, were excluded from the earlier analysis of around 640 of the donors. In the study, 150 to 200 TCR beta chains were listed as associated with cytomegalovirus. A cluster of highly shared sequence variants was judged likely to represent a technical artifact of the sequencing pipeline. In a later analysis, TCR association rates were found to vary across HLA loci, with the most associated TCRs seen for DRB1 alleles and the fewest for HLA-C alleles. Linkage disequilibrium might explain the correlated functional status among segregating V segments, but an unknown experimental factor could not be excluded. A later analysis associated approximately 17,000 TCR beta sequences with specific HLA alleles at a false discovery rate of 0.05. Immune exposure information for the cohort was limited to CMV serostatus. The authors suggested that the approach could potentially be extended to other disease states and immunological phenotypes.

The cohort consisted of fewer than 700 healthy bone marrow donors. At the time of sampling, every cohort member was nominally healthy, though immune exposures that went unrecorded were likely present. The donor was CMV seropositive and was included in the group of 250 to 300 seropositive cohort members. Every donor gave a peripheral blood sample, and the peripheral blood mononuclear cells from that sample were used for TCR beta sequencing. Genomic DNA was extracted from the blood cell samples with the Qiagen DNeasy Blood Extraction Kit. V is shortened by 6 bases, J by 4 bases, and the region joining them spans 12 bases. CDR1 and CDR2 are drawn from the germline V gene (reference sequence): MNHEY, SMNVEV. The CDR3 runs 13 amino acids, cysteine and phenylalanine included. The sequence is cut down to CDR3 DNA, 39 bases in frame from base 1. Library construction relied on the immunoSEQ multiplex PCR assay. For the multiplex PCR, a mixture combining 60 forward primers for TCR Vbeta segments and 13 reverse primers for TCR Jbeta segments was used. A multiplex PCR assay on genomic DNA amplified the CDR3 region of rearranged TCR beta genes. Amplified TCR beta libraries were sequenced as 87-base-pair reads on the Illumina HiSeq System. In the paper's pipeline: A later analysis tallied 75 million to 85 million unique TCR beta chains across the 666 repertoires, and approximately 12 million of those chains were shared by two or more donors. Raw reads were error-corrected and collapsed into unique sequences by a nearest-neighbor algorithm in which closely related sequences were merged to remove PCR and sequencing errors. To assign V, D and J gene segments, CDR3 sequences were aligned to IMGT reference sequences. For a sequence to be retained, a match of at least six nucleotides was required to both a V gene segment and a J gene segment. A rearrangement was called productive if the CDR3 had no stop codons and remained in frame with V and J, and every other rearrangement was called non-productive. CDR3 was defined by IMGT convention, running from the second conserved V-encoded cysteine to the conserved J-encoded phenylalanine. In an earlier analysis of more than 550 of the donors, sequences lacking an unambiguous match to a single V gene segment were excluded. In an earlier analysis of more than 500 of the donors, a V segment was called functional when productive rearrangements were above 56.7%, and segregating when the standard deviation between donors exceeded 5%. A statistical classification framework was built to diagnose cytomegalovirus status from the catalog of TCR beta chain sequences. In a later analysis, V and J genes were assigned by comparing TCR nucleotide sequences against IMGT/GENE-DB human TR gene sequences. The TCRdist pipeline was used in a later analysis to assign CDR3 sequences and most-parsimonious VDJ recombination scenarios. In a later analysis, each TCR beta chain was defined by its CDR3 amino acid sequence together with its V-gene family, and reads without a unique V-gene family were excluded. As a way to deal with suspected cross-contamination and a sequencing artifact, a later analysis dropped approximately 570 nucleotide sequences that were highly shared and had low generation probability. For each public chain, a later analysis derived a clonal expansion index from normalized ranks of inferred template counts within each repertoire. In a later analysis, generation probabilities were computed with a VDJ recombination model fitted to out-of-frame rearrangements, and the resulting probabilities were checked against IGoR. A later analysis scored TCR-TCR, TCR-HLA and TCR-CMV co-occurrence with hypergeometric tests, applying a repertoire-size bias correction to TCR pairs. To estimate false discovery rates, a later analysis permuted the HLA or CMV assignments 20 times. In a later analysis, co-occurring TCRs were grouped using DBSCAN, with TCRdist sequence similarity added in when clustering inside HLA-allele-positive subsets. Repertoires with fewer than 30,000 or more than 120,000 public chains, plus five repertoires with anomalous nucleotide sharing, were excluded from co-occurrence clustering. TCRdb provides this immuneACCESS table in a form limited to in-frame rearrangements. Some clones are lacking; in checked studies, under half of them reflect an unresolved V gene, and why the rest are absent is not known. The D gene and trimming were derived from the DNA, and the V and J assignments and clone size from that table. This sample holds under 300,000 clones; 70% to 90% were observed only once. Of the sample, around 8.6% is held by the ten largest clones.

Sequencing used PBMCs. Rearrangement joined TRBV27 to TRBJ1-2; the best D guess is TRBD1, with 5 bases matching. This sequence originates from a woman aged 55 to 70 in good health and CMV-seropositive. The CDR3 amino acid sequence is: CASSWTIGYGYTF. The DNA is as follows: TGTGCCAGCAGCTGGACAATAGGCTATGGCTACACCTTC.